This T cell receptor (beta chain) was found in a study of blood T cell repertoires in COVID-19. Study details: Acute and convalescent COVID-19 specimens originated in the United States, Italy and Spain.

In the source study's methods: Counts of nucleated cells, estimated from reference gene primer amplification, were obtained. Sequencing was performed with immunoSEQ multiplex PCR; in TCRdb, only in-frame clones are kept and a portion is missing. V, J and clone size reflect that table, while D and trimming were determined from the DNA. This sample has 70,000 or so clones; around 80% occur once, and the top ten carry over 10%. CDR3 length: 12 residues. CDR1 and CDR2 (germline): SEHNR, FQNEAQ (reference sequence). V was cut by 8 bases and J by 4 bases, with 11 bases left in between. This sequence was found in a middle-aged man with COVID-19, enrolled during active disease. The rearrangement joins TRBV7-9 to TRBJ1-2; D is possibly TRBD1 (5 bases). The sequencing input was peripheral blood. The CDR3 region has the DNA TGTGCCAGCGGCGGGGGGAGCTATGGCTACACCTTC. Translation gives CASGGGSYGYTF.